This T cell receptor (beta chain) was retrieved from a study of spatial heterogeneity in lung cancer (dated by TCRdb to the late 2010s). Notes on the research overall: Beta-chain transcripts were consistently detected in greater numbers than alpha-chain transcripts, which likely reflects a higher abundance of beta-chain transcripts. In tumor regions, TCR transcript counts showed a strong correlation with a T cell transcriptional module score from matched bulk RNA-seq. In the raw uncorrected reads, each unique combination of TCR and UMI appeared more than ten times on average. In non-small cell lung cancer, the study quantitatively compared TCR alpha and beta repertoires across several tumor regions, matched nontumor lung, and blood. Nonsynonymous mutation counts, determined by whole-exome sequencing of tumor tissue, were related to TCR repertoire features. Both alpha and beta chains were TCR-sequenced in samples taken at surgery, namely 220 tumor regions, 62 to 70 matched nontumor lung samples and about 58 PBMC samples. Overall study outcomes, separate from this receptor: Counts of ubiquitous and regional expanded TCRs correlated with counts of ubiquitous and regional nonsynonymous mutations, respectively. TCR-seq coverage of tumor T cells was estimated at only around 6.7% for alpha chains and roughly 13% for beta chains. A correlation was observed between the number of expanded intratumoral alpha and beta TCRs and the tumor nonsynonymous mutation count. Confirming at a functional level the hypothesis that regional TCRs recognize regional mutations was considered to require additional single-cell paired TCR alpha and beta sequencing.

There are 16 amino acids in the CDR3, from cysteine to phenylalanine inclusive. The sequence is cut down to CDR3 DNA, 48 bases in frame from base 1. V is pruned by 2 bases and J by 2 bases, leaving 4 bases of the junction without a gene match. Looking up the germline V gene yields CDR1 SGHRS and CDR2 YFSETQ. Comment on this clonotype: No antigen is known for it. Base quality data are lacking; no much larger clone is found one base away.

The method was 5' RACE. Sequencing used a NextSeq 500. To allow correction of PCR and sequencing errors, the TCR library protocol tagged every TCR cDNA molecule with a unique molecular identifier. In the authors' own workflow: TCR identification, UMI-based error correction and CDR3 extraction were performed with Decombinator tools. Expanded TCRs were defined as those above a frequency of 2 per 1,000, corresponding to the top 1% of the tumor frequency distribution. Expanded tumor TCRs were classed as regional if statistically deemed absent (corrected P<0.05) from at least one tumor region, otherwise ubiquitous. Renyi diversity was computed with the R vegan package after each repertoire had been subsampled 100 times to 5,000 TCRs. CDR3 similarity networks were built from amino acid triplet string-kernel similarity, with CDR3s being connected when pairwise similarity was above 0.82. TCRdb reprocessing: public reads trimmed at Q25 with fastp, clones called with MiXCR, in-frame beta chains kept. For every CDR3 protein sequence, its rows merge into one entry that carries the most common genes and DNA. The V and J calls, along with clone size, are taken from TCRdb and not from the paper's own processing. The sample table shows approximately 26,000 distinct CDR3 sequences, and around 9.2% are seen once. The ten largest clones add up to roughly 8% of the sample.

The label giving this sample's time point can be read as: sample taken at primary tumor resection. The donors were more than 60 patients from the lung TRACERx cohort who had early-stage, untreated non-small cell lung cancer. For TCR sequencing, whole RNA was extracted from tumor and nontumor lung tissue, or from cryopreserved PBMC samples, and no cell sorting was done. A patient was chosen for TCR sequencing only when enough RNA was available from at least two tumor regions. Before selection, tumor and adjacent nontumor lung specimens were reviewed by a lung pathologist. Source: lung tumor tissue, taken at surgery. The origin of this receptor is a male donor with early-stage non-small cell lung cancer. The sequence joins TRBV5-1 to TRBJ2-3, with TRBD1 matching 11 junction bases. The CDR3 protein is CASSLGQGADTDTQYF. The nucleotides are TGCGCCAGCAGCTTAGGACAGGGGGCAGACACAGATACGCAGTATTTT.